What follows are 29 T cell receptor beta chains derived from one specimen sequenced in a study of human T cells and chemical hapten exposure (dated by TCRdb to the early 2020s). The library was produced with RACE. The instrument was a NextSeq 500. The public reads were quality trimmed at Q25 with fastp and then assembled into clones with MiXCR by TCRdb, keeping productive beta chains. One record per CDR3 amino acid sequence lists the most common genes and DNA. In all, the sample holds approximately 350,000 distinct CDR3 sequences, and over 6% of those were seen once. The top ten hold roughly 5.4% of the sample. The time point label for this specimen denotes: patch test 2, 6 weeks after DPC sensitization. What this sample's treatment or condition label stands for: therapeutic diphenylcyclopropenone sensitization with weekly scalp DPC. Sequences were derived from whole blood, sampled in connection with sensitization to the hapten diphenylcyclopropenone (DPC). The receptors were sampled from a woman aged 18-35 years with alopecia areata. Some clones in this sample may be carry-over from other donors' samples.

The chain joins TRBV2 to TRBJ2-5; D not certain. From germline, CDR1 is SNHLY and CDR2 FYNNEI. The CDR3 consists of 13 residues. Trimming left V 1 base short and J 2 bases short, with 5 bases between. The CDR3 spells CASSEVAQETQYF. The CDR3 DNA follows: TGTGCCAGCAGTGAAGTGGCTCAAGAGACCCAGTACTTC.

This clonotype was observed many times. V and J are TRBV7-9 and TRBJ2-6; no clear D. V was clipped by 5 bases and J by 0 bases, with 8 bases between them. Germline values: CDR1 SEHNR, CDR2 FQNEAQ (reference sequence). The CDR3 length is 15 residues. The CDR3 coding sequence is TGTGCCAGCAGCCGGGTGAACTCTGGGGCCAACGTCCTGACTTTC. This translates into CASSRVNSGANVLTF.

The chain combines TRBV4-3 with TRBJ2-7, with TRBD1 matching over 11 bases. CDR1 is LGHNA, CDR2 YSLEER, per germline. The V and J ends lost 0 bases and 3 bases, in that order; junction bases with no gene match: 1. The CDR3 runs to 15 residues. The CDR3 loop reads CASSQDGTGGYEQYF. The CDR3 DNA reads as TGCGCCAGCAGCCAAGATGGGACAGGGGGCTACGAGCAGTACTTC.

This clonotype was detected ten times or more. J is TRBJ2-7 and V is TRBV14; D unclear. CDR3 length: 11 amino acids. V dropped 1 base and J dropped 5 bases, with 3 bases sitting between them. Germline CDR1 SGHDN, CDR2 FVKESK. The CDR3 reads CASSQGHEQYF. The CDR3 nucleotides read TGTGCCAGCAGCCAAGGTCACGAGCAGTACTTC.

This clonotype has only a few counts. V is TRBV12-3 or TRBV12-4 and J is TRBJ2-5; D not certain. The ends were cut back, 7 bases at V and 1 base at J, with 16 bases in the middle. The CDR3 length is 15 residues. CDR3 in amino acids: CASKAEAGPQETQYF. The CDR3 bases are TGTGCCAGCAAGGCTGAGGCCGGACCCCAAGAGACCCAGTACTTC.

This clonotype was seen at least ten times. V and J are TRBV27 and TRBJ1-2; D remains unclear. Deletions cut 3 bases from V and 4 bases from J, with 9 bases between. Germline assignment: CDR1 MNHEY and CDR2 SMNVEV (reference sequence). This CDR3 is built from 13 residues. The CDR3 region is CASSLSPLYGYTF. In DNA, the CDR3 is TGTGCCAGCAGTTTGTCGCCGCTCTATGGCTACACCTTC.

This clonotype occurred a few times. This chain links TRBV6-2 or TRBV6-3 with TRBJ2-1; no firm D call. CDR1 and CDR2 from the germline V gene are MNHEY and SVGEGT. Between the trimmed V and J ends, which lost 2 bases and 12 bases, there was a span of 11 bases. The CDR3 runs to 12 residues. The CDR3 region is CASSYGGSGQFF. The CDR3 DNA reads TGTGCCAGCAGTTACGGCGGCTCGGGGCAGTTCTTC.

This clonotype has a count of ten or more. The J gene is TRBJ1-2, the V gene TRBV6-1; D gene uncertain. V lost 10 bases, J lost 8 bases, and 17 bases lay in between. The CDR3 is 12 residues long. Looked up from germline, CDR1 is MNHNS and CDR2 is SASEGT. The CDR3 coding sequence is TGTGCCATCCGCGAAGGGCGGAAGGGCTACACCTTC. Its protein product is CAIREGRKGYTF.

CDR3 protein: CASSYIGDIPGGDTQYF. As DNA, the CDR3 is TGTGCCAGCAGTTACATCGGTGATATACCAGGGGGAGATACGCAGTATTTT. J is TRBJ2-3 and V is TRBV6-5; TRBD1 matches 7 bases. The CDR3 loop spans 17 amino acids. The V gene end was trimmed by 2 bases and the J gene end by 5 bases; junction bases not matched to a gene: 13. Germline V lookup: CDR1 MNHEY, CDR2 SVGAGI.

This clonotype has just a few counts. The genes are TRBV6-2 or TRBV6-3 and TRBJ2-3; 8 bases line up with TRBD2. The CDR3 has 14 residues. Germline CDR1 is MNHEY and CDR2 is SVGEGT. The V and J ends lost 3 bases and 6 bases, in that order; junction bases with no gene match: 5. The CDR3 here is CASSYELAADTQYF. CDR3 bases: TGTGCCAGCAGTTATGAACTAGCGGCGGATACGCAGTATTTT.

This clonotype was counted ten times or more. This chain uses TRBV7-2 with TRBJ2-3; TRBD2 agrees at 11 bases. Losses at the gene ends were 1 base for V and 3 bases for J; bases not matched to a gene: 3. Germline values: CDR1 SGHTA, CDR2 FQGNSA. The CDR3 runs to 16 residues. CDR3 nucleotide sequence: TGTGCCAGCAGCTTAGGACTAGCGGGGAAGACAGATACGCAGTATTTT. Its translation is CASSLGLAGKTDTQYF. The entire variable domain, with the rest obtained from reference TRBV7-2 and TRBJ2-3, is as follows: GAGVSQSPSNKVTEKGKDVELRCDPISGHTALYWYRQSLGQGLEFLIYFQGNSAPDKSGLPSDRFSAERTGGSVSTLTIQRTQQEDSAVYLCASSLGLAGKTDTQYFGPGTRLTVL.

The chain couples TRBV5-1 to TRBJ2-3; 9 bases map to TRBD2. The CDR3 is 16 amino acids. Per the germline V gene, CDR1 is SGHRS and CDR2 is YFSETQ. Trimming removed 0 bases from V and 6 bases from J; junction bases left unmatched: 8. The CDR3 nucleotides are TGCGCCAGCAGCTTGGCTAGCGGGGCCTCCTCCGATACGCAGTATTTT. Its translation: CASSLASGASSDTQYF.

This clonotype was recorded a few times. The J gene is TRBJ2-7, the V gene TRBV7-2; D is unresolved. The germline V gene encodes CDR1 SGHTA and CDR2 FQGNSA. V lost 3 bases and J 3 bases, leaving 9 bases between the germline ends. The CDR3 is made up of 13 amino acids. DNA of the CDR3: TGTGCCAGCAGCTTGAAGGGTCGCTACGAGCAGTACTTC. It is translated as CASSLKGRYEQYF.

J is TRBJ2-1 and V is TRBV7-8; D might be TRBD2 (5 bases). The CDR3 totals 16 residues. V was pared by 5 bases and J by 0 bases, with 14 bases between. CDR1 is SGHVS, CDR2 FQNEAQ, per germline. CDR3 protein: CASSARVGSSYNEQFF. CDR3 coding DNA: TGTGCCAGCAGCGCACGGGTTGGGAGCTCCTACAATGAGCAGTTCTTC. The whole variable domain, filled in from reference TRBV7-8 and TRBJ2-1, reads GAGVSQSPRYKVAKRGQDVALRCDPISGHVSLFWYQQALGQGPEFLTYFQNEAQLDKSGLPSDRFFAERPEGSVSTLKIQRTQQEDSAVYLCASSARVGSSYNEQFFGPGTRLTVL.

This clonotype was observed a handful of times. The chain employs TRBV7-9 and TRBJ2-3; 10 positions match TRBD1. Germline CDR1 and CDR2: SEHNR and FQNEAQ (reference sequence). CDR3 length: 17 amino acids. The junction had 11 bases not matched to a gene; V was cut back by 4 bases and J by 4 bases. CDR3 bases: TGTGCCAGCAGCTCCTCCGCCGGGACAGGGGTCGCAGATACGCAGTATTTT. This gives the protein CASSSSAGTGVADTQYF.

This clonotype was seen a few times. This chain links TRBV5-6 with TRBJ1-1; TRBD1 matches 10 bases. This CDR3 contains 16 residues. Germline V gives CDR1 SGHDT, CDR2 YYEEEE. V trimming: 4 bases; J trimming: 1 base; junction bases outside the gene matches: 7. CDR3 DNA sequence: TGTGCCAGCAGCACTATGACAGGGGGCAGGAACACTGAAGCTTTCTTT. Its protein is CASSTMTGGRNTEAFF.

At least ten counts were recorded for this clonotype. V gene TRBV6-2 or TRBV6-3 combines with J gene TRBJ1-1; D unresolved. The CDR3 consists of 16 residues. The V and J ends lost 2 bases and 0 bases respectively, with 13 bases between them. Germline V gene lookup returns CDR1 MNHEY and CDR2 SVGEGT. This chain's CDR3 is CASSYDHRSMNTEAFF. CDR3 DNA: TGTGCCAGCAGTTACGATCATCGGAGCATGAACACTGAAGCTTTCTTT.

The table lists this clonotype with many counts. The chain recombines TRBV4-1 with TRBJ2-2, with TRBD1 as a possible D gene (6 bases). V dropped 2 bases and J dropped 7 bases, with 14 bases sitting between them. The CDR3 runs to 15 residues. The V gene's germline CDR1 is MGHRA and CDR2 YSYEKL. In DNA, the CDR3 is TGCGCCAGCAGCCAACTCCTTGCAGGGGTCGGGGAGCTGTTTTTT. Its translation is CASSQLLAGVGELFF.

This clonotype was seen a handful of times. V gene TRBV9 combines with J gene TRBJ1-6; weak D call: TRBD1 (5 bases). The CDR3 consists of 15 residues. The V gene's germline CDR1 is SGDLS and CDR2 YYNGEE. V gave up 3 bases and J gave up 5 bases, with 12 bases separating them. CDR3 sequence: CASSGGAVHNSPLHF. CDR3 nucleotide sequence: TGTGCCAGCAGCGGAGGGGCTGTTCATAATTCACCCCTCCACTTT.

This clonotype was detected many times. V is TRBV28 and J is TRBJ1-4; tentatively, D is TRBD1 (6 bases). The germline gives CDR1 MDHEN, CDR2 SYDVKM. Trimming pared 8 bases from V and 8 bases from J, leaving 24 bases between. The CDR3 consists of 16 residues. The CDR3 DNA reads as TGTGCCAGCCTAGAGGGGGGACGCTTACGGGGAGAAAAACTGTTTTTT. Translated: CASLEGGRLRGEKLFF.

This clonotype was found many times. No DNA is shown, since the ends of the CDR3 on it are uncertain; the CDR3 is the one TCRdb lists. This chain joins TRBV29-1 and TRBJ2-7; TRBD2 is taken as the D call from the table, unchecked against the DNA. From germline, CDR1 is SQVTM and CDR2 ANQGSEA. The CDR3 totals 12 residues, both ends included. The chain's CDR3 is CSVGDGSGAFEF.

The chain employs TRBV19 and TRBJ1-1; TRBD1 agrees at 11 bases. CDR1 is LNHDA and CDR2 is SQIVND in the germline V gene (reference sequence). The CDR3 totals 15 residues. V was clipped by 5 bases and J by 1 base; unmatched bases: 3. The CDR3 sequence is CASSGTGGPNTEAFF. CDR3 nucleotide sequence: TGTGCCAGTAGTGGGACAGGGGGTCCGAACACTGAAGCTTTCTTT.

The chain carries TRBV11-3 and TRBJ2-3, with D maybe TRBD2 (5 bases). The germline V gene encodes CDR1 SGHNT and CDR2 YENEEA. The CDR3 covers 14 residues. Trimming stripped 1 base from V and 6 bases from J, with 11 bases between. The DNA for the CDR3 is TGTGCCAGCAGCTTAGGATGGGGAGAGGATACGCAGTATTTT. It is translated as CASSLGWGEDTQYF. Complete variable domain (other parts from reference TRBV11-3 and TRBJ2-3): EAGVVQSPRYKIIEKKQPVAFWCNPISGHNTLYWYLQNLGQGPELLIRYENEEAVDDSQLPKDRFSAERLKGVDSTLKIQPAELGDSAVYLCASSLGWGEDTQYFGPGTRLTVL.

This clonotype was seen a few times. The rearrangement uses TRBV18 and TRBJ1-6; maybe TRBD1 (6 bases). The CDR3 runs 14 residues. V shed 6 bases and J shed 5 bases, with 11 bases lying between them. Germline V gene sequence: CDR1 KGHSH, CDR2 LQKENI. CDR3 in DNA: TGTGCCAGCTCCACGACAGGAGATAATTCACCCCTCCACTTT. It specifies CASSTTGDNSPLHF.

This clonotype has more than one count but fewer than ten. This chain links TRBV7-2 with TRBJ2-6; TRBD2 is a possible D gene (5 bases). CDR3 size: 16 residues. Trimming pared 8 bases from V and 2 bases from J, leaving 16 bases between. The V gene's germline CDR1 is SGHTA and CDR2 FQGNSA. The CDR3 DNA follows: TGTGCCAGCTCACGGGATATTGCGACTGGGGCCAACGTCCTGACTTTC. Amino acid sequence: CASSRDIATGANVLTF.

This clonotype was observed a handful of times. The chain combines TRBV11-2 with TRBJ2-6, with 7 nucleotides matching TRBD1. Per germline, CDR1 SGHAT and CDR2 FQNNGV. The CDR3 length is 20 residues. The trim removed 4 bases at V and 0 bases at J, leaving 15 bases unmatched. The CDR3 DNA reads as TGTGCCAGCAGCTCATCAGGGGGACGGCTCCTTCCCTCTGGGGCCAACGTCCTGACTTTC. Its protein is CASSSSGGRLLPSGANVLTF.

The CDR3 region has the DNA TGTGCCAGCAGCTCGTGGGGCAGTGCTAACTATGGCTACACCTTC. It translates to CASSSWGSANYGYTF. The rearrangement uses TRBV7-9 and TRBJ1-2; tentatively, D is TRBD1 (5 bases). The germline V gene encodes CDR1 SEHNR and CDR2 FQNEAQ (reference sequence). V was shortened by 4 bases and J by 0 bases, with 12 bases between the two germline ends. CDR3 length: 15 residues.

A few counts support this clonotype. V usage is TRBV20-1 and J usage is TRBJ2-2, with a possible D match to TRBD2 (5 bases). The CDR3 has 15 residues. Germline lookup yields CDR1 DFQATT and CDR2 SNEGSKA (reference sequence). Trimming took off 3 bases at V and 7 bases at J, with 18 bases between the two ends. CDR3: CSASQLAVFGGELFF. In nucleotides, the CDR3 is TGCAGTGCTAGTCAGCTAGCAGTCTTTGGCGGGGAGCTGTTTTTT.

This clonotype was found a few times. The CDR3 here is CASSFTGSQETQYF. In DNA form, the CDR3 reads TGTGCCAGCAGTTTCACAGGGTCGCAAGAGACCCAGTACTTC. This chain uses TRBV28 with TRBJ2-5; D possibly corresponds to TRBD1 (6 bases). The V gene's germline CDR1 is MDHEN and CDR2 SYDVKM. This CDR3 comprises 14 residues. Trimming stripped 3 bases from V and 2 bases from J, with 10 bases between.